This record looks at one T cell receptor (beta chain) sequence and its context. Assay used: immunoSEQ multiplex PCR; TCRdb lists only in-frame clones, some missing. The repertoire holds some 330,000 clones, with over 75% as singletons. The sample comes from a study of blood T cell repertoires in COVID-19. Germline CDR1 reads LNHDA; CDR2 reads SQIVND (reference sequence). V dropped 3 bases and J dropped 11 bases, with 20 bases sitting between them. There are 15 residues in the CDR3. V and J are TRBV19 and TRBJ1-5; no definite D call. The origin of this receptor is a man aged 40-49 years in a cohort exposed to, infected with or recovered from COVID-19 (not recorded which). The material sequenced was PBMCs or T cells enriched from blood (not recorded which). CDR3 sequence reads: CASSILAKAGLAQHF. Written as DNA, the CDR3 is TGTGCCAGTAGTATTCTAGCAAAGGCGGGATTGGCCCAGCATTTT.